A selection of T cell receptor beta chains follows, all from one sample in a study of a mutant IDH1 vaccine in newly diagnosed glioma. Their antigens remain unidentified. The data were produced by immunoSEQ multiplex PCR, yet TCRdb's version contains in-frame clones alone and is incomplete. Here the sample spans about 33,000 clones, roughly 80% being singletons. Sequenced here: PBMCs, sampled from a glioma patient whose treatment included an IDH1 peptide vaccine. The receptors were gathered from a man aged 30-40 years with glioma. Both conserved end residues are part of each CDR3. Fields, in order: clone size, J gene, D gene, V gene, CDR3 DNA, CDR3 protein. D genes are given only for firm matches. Only part of the rows carry a size: once, few, many, or a class if the clone is expanded.

clone size: NA; J gene: TRBJ2-7; D gene: TRBD2; V gene: TRBV27; CDR3 DNA: TGTGCCAGCAGTAGCGGGAGCTACGAGCAGTACTTC; CDR3 protein: CASSSGSYEQYF
clone size: NA; J gene: TRBJ2-5; D gene: NA; V gene: TRBV25-1; CDR3 DNA: TGTGCCAGCAGTGAATGGGGCACCACCCAAGAGACCCAGTACTTC; CDR3 protein: CASSEWGTTQETQYF
clone size: NA; J gene: TRBJ1-2; D gene: NA; V gene: TRBV5-1; CDR3 DNA: TGCGCCAGCAGCTTGGAAAACTATGGCTACACCTTC; CDR3 protein: CASSLENYGYTF
clone size: once; J gene: TRBJ1-4; D gene: TRBD1; V gene: TRBV28; CDR3 DNA: TGTGCCAGCAGTAAGGACAGGGGAAATGAAAAACTGTTTTTT; CDR3 protein: CASSKDRGNEKLFF
clone size: NA; J gene: TRBJ1-1; D gene: NA; V gene: TRBV6-5; CDR3 DNA: TGTGCCAGCAGTTGGGGTTCGACTACTGAAGCTTTCTTT; CDR3 protein: CASSWGSTTEAFF
clone size: once; J gene: TRBJ1-3; D gene: NA; V gene: TRBV6-1; CDR3 DNA: TGTGCCAGCAGTGAAGAGCAGAGCTCTGGAAACACCATATATTTT; CDR3 protein: CASSEEQSSGNTIYF
clone size: NA; J gene: TRBJ2-5; D gene: NA; V gene: TRBV28; CDR3 DNA: TGTGCCAGCAGTTCACCCTACGGGACGGAAGAGACCCAGTACTTC; CDR3 protein: CASSSPYGTEETQYF
clone size: NA; J gene: TRBJ2-5; D gene: NA; V gene: TRBV6-6; CDR3 DNA: TGTGCCAGCAGGGAGGGAGCTCAGTACCAAGAGACCCAGTACTTC; CDR3 protein: CASREGAQYQETQYF
clone size: NA; J gene: TRBJ2-5; D gene: TRBD2; V gene: TRBV6-5; CDR3 DNA: TGTGCCAGCAGTTACAGAAGTAGCGGGGAGACCCAGTACTTC; CDR3 protein: CASSYRSSGETQYF
clone size: NA; J gene: TRBJ2-7; D gene: TRBD1; V gene: TRBV27; CDR3 DNA: TGTGCCAGCAGTCGGGACAGAAACTCCTACGAGCAGTACTTC; CDR3 protein: CASSRDRNSYEQYF
clone size: NA; J gene: TRBJ2-7; D gene: NA; V gene: TRBV5-6; CDR3 DNA: TGTGCCAGCAGCACCCGGAGCCTCGGGCAGTACTTC; CDR3 protein: CASSTRSLGQYF
clone size: NA; J gene: TRBJ2-3; D gene: TRBD2; V gene: TRBV6-6; CDR3 DNA: TGTGCCAGCAGTCCCCTAGCGGGGATAAGCACAGATACGCAGTATTTT; CDR3 protein: CASSPLAGISTDTQYF
clone size: NA; J gene: TRBJ2-3; D gene: NA; V gene: TRBV28; CDR3 DNA: TGTGCCAGCAGCGCCGCATCCATAAGACGTAGGGGGACAGATACGCAGTATTTT; CDR3 protein: CASSAASIRRRGTDTQYF
clone size: NA; J gene: TRBJ2-7; D gene: NA; V gene: TRBV7-2; CDR3 DNA: TGTGCCAGCAGCTTAACCCGGACACGGGCCTACGAGCAGTACTTC; CDR3 protein: CASSLTRTRAYEQYF
clone size: NA; J gene: TRBJ2-2; D gene: NA; V gene: TRBV11-2; CDR3 DNA: TGTGCCAGCAGCCGGGAGCCAGGGGGTAATACCGGGGAGCTGTTTTTT; CDR3 protein: CASSREPGGNTGELFF
clone size: NA; J gene: TRBJ1-1; D gene: NA; V gene: TRBV15; CDR3 DNA: TGTGCCACCAGCCACCATCCCCCCACTGAAGCTTTCTTT; CDR3 protein: CATSHHPPTEAFF
clone size: NA; J gene: TRBJ2-7; D gene: TRBD1; V gene: TRBV2; CDR3 DNA: TGTGCCAGCAGTGAAGCCTTAGACAGGGACTACGAGCAGTACTTC; CDR3 protein: CASSEALDRDYEQYF
clone size: NA; J gene: TRBJ1-1; D gene: NA; V gene: TRBV30; CDR3 DNA: TGTGCCTGGAGTGTACGTCAGCCTGAAGCTTTCTTT; CDR3 protein: CAWSVRQPEAFF
clone size: once; J gene: TRBJ1-4; D gene: NA; V gene: TRBV4-1; CDR3 DNA: TGCGCCAGCAGCCAAGATGTAGGGGCTAATGAAAAACTGTTTTTT; CDR3 protein: CASSQDVGANEKLFF
clone size: NA; J gene: TRBJ2-1; D gene: TRBD2; V gene: TRBV7-9; CDR3 DNA: TGTGCCAGCAGCTTAGTATGGCTAGCGGGAGAGATTTGGAATGAGCAGTTCTTC; CDR3 protein: CASSLVWLAGEIWNEQFF
clone size: NA; J gene: TRBJ2-1; D gene: TRBD2; V gene: TRBV14; CDR3 DNA: TGTGCCAGCAGCCACATAGCGGGAGGGCCGCACAATGAGCAGTTCTTC; CDR3 protein: CASSHIAGGPHNEQFF
clone size: NA; J gene: TRBJ2-1; D gene: NA; V gene: TRBV5-1; CDR3 DNA: TGCGCCAGCAGCCCTACTGGGAATGAGCAGTTCTTC; CDR3 protein: CASSPTGNEQFF
clone size: NA; J gene: TRBJ1-2; D gene: NA; V gene: TRBV2; CDR3 DNA: TGTGCCAGCAGTGAACAGGGTCTGGGCTATGGCTACACCTTC; CDR3 protein: CASSEQGLGYGYTF
clone size: few; J gene: TRBJ1-1; D gene: NA; V gene: TRBV10-3; CDR3 DNA: TGTGCCATCAGTATCCCTGGCGGGGGGACTGAAGCTTTCTTT; CDR3 protein: CAISIPGGGTEAFF
clone size: NA; J gene: TRBJ1-3; D gene: NA; V gene: TRBV6-6; CDR3 DNA: TGTGCCAGCAGTTACTCGAATTCTGGTATGAACACCATATATTTT; CDR3 protein: CASSYSNSGMNTIYF
clone size: NA; J gene: TRBJ2-5; D gene: NA; V gene: TRBV13; CDR3 DNA: TGTGCCAGCAGTATTCGGGGGGCCGAGACCCAGTACTTC; CDR3 protein: CASSIRGAETQYF
clone size: NA; J gene: TRBJ1-1; D gene: NA; V gene: TRBV6-1; CDR3 DNA: TGTGCCAGCAGTGAGGGGGGGGCAGGAACTGAAGCTTTCTTT; CDR3 protein: CASSEGGAGTEAFF
clone size: NA; J gene: TRBJ2-2; D gene: NA; V gene: TRBV6-6; CDR3 DNA: TGTGCCAGCAGTTACTCGGTGGGTGGGATCGGGGAGCTGTTTTTT; CDR3 protein: CASSYSVGGIGELFF
clone size: NA; J gene: TRBJ1-4; D gene: TRBD1; V gene: TRBV9; CDR3 DNA: TGTGCCAGCAGCGGAACACAGGGGGCTGATGAAAAACTGTTTTTT; CDR3 protein: CASSGTQGADEKLFF
clone size: NA; J gene: TRBJ2-7; D gene: TRBD1; V gene: TRBV7-2; CDR3 DNA: TGTGCCAGCAGCTTAGGAACAGGGGTGTACGAGCAGTACTTC; CDR3 protein: CASSLGTGVYEQYF
clone size: NA; J gene: TRBJ2-7; D gene: NA; V gene: TRBV5-1; CDR3 DNA: TGCGCCAGCAGCAACGGGGTTTACGAGCAGTACTTC; CDR3 protein: CASSNGVYEQYF
clone size: NA; J gene: TRBJ1-1; D gene: NA; V gene: TRBV5-6; CDR3 DNA: TGTGCCAGCAGCTTGGCAGCGGAGAACACTGAAGCTTTCTTT; CDR3 protein: CASSLAAENTEAFF
clone size: NA; J gene: TRBJ2-3; D gene: NA; V gene: TRBV2; CDR3 DNA: TGTGCCAGCAGTGACCCCCCAGATACGCAGTATTTT; CDR3 protein: CASSDPPDTQYF
clone size: NA; J gene: TRBJ2-7; D gene: NA; V gene: TRBV29-1; CDR3 DNA: TGCAGCGTTGTCGGCGGGGTCTACGAGCAGTACTTC; CDR3 protein: CSVVGGVYEQYF